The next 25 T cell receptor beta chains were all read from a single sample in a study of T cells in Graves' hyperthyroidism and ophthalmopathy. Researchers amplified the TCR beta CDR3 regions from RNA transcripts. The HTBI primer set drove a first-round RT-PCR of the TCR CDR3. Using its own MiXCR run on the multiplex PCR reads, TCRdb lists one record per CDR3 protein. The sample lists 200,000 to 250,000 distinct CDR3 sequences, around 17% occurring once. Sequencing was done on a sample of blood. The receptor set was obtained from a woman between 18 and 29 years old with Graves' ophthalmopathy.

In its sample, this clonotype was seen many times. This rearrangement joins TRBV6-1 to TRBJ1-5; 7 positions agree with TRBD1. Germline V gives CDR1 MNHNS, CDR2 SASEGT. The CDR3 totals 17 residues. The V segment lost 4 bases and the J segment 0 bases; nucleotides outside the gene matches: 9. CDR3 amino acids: CASSAWLGTDSNQPQHF. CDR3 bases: TGTGCCAGCAGTGCCTGGCTGGGGACAGATAGCAATCAGCCCCAGCATTTT.

CDR3 DNA sequence: TGTGCCAGCTCACCAGGGAACAGGGGAAACACCATATATTTT. It is translated as CASSPGNRGNTIYF. V usage is TRBV18 and J usage is TRBJ1-3; tentatively, D is TRBD1 (5 bases). This CDR3 region has 14 residues. V shed 2 bases and J shed 4 bases, with 9 bases lying between them. Germline assignment: CDR1 KGHSH and CDR2 LQKENI.

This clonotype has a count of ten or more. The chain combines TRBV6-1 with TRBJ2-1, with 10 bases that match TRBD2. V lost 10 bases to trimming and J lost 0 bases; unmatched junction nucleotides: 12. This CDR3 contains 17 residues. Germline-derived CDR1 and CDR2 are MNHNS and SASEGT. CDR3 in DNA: TGTGCCACCAGGGAGGGTAGCGGGGGGAGCTCCTACAATGAGCAGTTCTTC. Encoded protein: CATREGSGGSSYNEQFF.

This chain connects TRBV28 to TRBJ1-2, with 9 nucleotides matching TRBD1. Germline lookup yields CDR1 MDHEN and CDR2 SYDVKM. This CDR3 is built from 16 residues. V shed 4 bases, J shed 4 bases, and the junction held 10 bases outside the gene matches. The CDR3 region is CASSSLGTGIAYGYTF. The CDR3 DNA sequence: TGTGCCAGCAGTTCTCTCGGGACAGGGATAGCCTATGGCTACACCTTC.

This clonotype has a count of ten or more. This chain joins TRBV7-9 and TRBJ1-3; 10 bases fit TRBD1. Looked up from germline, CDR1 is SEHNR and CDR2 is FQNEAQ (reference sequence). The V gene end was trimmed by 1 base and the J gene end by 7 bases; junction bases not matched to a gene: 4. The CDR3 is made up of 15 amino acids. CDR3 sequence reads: CASSLEAGQGNTIYF. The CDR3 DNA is TGTGCCAGCAGCTTAGAAGCGGGACAGGGGAACACCATATATTTT.

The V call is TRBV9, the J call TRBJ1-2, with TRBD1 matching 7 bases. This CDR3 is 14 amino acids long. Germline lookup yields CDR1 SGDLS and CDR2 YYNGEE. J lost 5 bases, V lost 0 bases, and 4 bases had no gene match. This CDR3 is CASSVAGTEYGYTF. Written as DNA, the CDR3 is TGTGCCAGCAGCGTAGCGGGGACAGAGTATGGCTACACCTTC.

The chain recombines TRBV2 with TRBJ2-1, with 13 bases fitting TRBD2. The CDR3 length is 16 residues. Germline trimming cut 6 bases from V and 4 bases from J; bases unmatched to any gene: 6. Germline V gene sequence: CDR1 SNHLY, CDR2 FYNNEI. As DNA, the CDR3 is TGTGCCAGCAGCTGGACTAGCGGGGGCCCTTACAATGAGCAGTTCTTC. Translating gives CASSWTSGGPYNEQFF.

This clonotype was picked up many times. CDR3 DNA: TGTGCCAGCAGCTTAATGGGACAGCCAAGGGTTATGAACACTGAAGCTTTCTTT. This codes for CASSLMGQPRVMNTEAFF. V gene TRBV7-3 combines with J gene TRBJ1-1, with TRBD1 matching 7 bases. The CDR3 is 18 residues long. V lost 1 base to trimming and J lost 0 bases; unmatched junction nucleotides: 11. Germline CDR1 reads SGHTA; CDR2 reads FQGTGA.

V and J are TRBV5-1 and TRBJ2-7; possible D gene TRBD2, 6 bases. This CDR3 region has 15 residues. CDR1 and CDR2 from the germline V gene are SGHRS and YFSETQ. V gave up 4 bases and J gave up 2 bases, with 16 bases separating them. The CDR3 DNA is TGCGCCAGCAGCCCGGATGGGACTCCCACCTACGAGCAGTACTTC. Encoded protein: CASSPDGTPTYEQYF.

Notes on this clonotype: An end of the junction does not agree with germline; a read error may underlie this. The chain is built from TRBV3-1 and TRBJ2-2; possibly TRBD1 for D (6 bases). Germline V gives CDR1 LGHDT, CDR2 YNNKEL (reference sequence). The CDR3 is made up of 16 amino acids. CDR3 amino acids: CASSQVPGVNTGELLF. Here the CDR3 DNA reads TGTGCCAGCAGCCAAGTTCCAGGGGTGAACACCGGGGAGCTGCTTTTT.

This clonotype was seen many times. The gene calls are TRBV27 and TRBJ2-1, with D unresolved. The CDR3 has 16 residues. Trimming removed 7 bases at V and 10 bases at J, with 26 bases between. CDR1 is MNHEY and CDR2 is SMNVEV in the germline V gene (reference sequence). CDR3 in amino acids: CASTQRWPEALREQFF. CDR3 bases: TGTGCCAGCACCCAAAGGTGGCCCGAAGCACTCAGGGAGCAGTTCTTC.

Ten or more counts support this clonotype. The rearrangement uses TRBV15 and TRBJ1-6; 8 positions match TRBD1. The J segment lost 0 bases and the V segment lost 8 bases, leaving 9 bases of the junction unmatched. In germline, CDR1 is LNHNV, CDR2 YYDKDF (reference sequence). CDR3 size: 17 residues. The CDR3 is CATRQGMESSYNSPLHF. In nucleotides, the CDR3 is TGTGCCACCCGACAGGGGATGGAGAGCTCCTATAATTCACCCCTCCACTTT.

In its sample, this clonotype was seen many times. This CDR3 is CASSHTGTSDTQYF. The CDR3 DNA is TGTGCCAGCAGCCACACCGGGACTTCAGATACGCAGTATTTT. The rearrangement uses TRBV14 and TRBJ2-3; TRBD2 is a possible D gene (6 bases). Trimming removed 3 bases at V and 4 bases at J, with 11 bases between. Germline V gene sequence: CDR1 SGHDN, CDR2 FVKESK. The CDR3 runs to 14 residues.

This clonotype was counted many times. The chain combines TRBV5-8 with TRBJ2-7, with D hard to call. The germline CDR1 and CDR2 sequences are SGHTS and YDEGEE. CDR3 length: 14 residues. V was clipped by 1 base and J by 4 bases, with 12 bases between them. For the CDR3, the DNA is TGTGCCAGCAGCTTGCGCACCTCACAATACGAGCAGTACTTC. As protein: CASSLRTSQYEQYF.

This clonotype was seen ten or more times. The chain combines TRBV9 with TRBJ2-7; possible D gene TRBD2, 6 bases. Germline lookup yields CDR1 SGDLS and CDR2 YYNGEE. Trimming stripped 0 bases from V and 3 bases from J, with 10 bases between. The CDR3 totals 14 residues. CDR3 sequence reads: CASSVEEGIYEQYF. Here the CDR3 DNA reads TGTGCCAGCAGCGTAGAGGAGGGGATCTACGAGCAGTACTTC.

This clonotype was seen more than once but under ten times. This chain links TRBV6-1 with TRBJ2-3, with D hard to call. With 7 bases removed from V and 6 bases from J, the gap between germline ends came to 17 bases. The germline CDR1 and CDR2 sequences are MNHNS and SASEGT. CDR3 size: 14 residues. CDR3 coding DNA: TGTGCCAGCACCCTCCCCCAAATACGGGATACGCAGTATTTT. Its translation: CASTLPQIRDTQYF.

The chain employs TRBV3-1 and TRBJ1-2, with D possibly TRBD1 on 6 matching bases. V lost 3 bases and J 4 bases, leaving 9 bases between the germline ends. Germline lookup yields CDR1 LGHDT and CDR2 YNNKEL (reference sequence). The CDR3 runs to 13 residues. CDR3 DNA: TGTGCCAGCAGCCACACAGGGACCTATGGCTACACCTTC. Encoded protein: CASSHTGTYGYTF. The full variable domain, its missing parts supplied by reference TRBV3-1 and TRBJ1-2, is DTAVSQTPKYLVTQMGNDKSIKCEQNLGHDTMYWYKQDSKKFLKIMFSYNNKELIINETVPNRFSPKSPDKAHLNLHINSLELGDSAVYFCASSHTGTYGYTFGSGTRLTVV.

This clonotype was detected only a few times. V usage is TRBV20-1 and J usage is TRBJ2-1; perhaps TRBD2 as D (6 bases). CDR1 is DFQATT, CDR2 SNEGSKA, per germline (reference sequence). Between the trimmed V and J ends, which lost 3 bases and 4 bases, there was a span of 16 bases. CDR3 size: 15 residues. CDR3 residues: CSASPRGGEYNEQFF. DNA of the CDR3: TGCAGTGCTAGCCCCAGAGGCGGGGAGTACAATGAGCAGTTCTTC.

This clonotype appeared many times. CDR3 in amino acids: CASSEIRAGGVDTQYF. CDR3 bases: TGTGCCAGCAGTGAAATCAGAGCGGGGGGGGTAGATACGCAGTATTTT. The chain is built from TRBV2 and TRBJ2-3; 10 nucleotides align to TRBD2. The CDR3 extends over 16 amino acids. V gave up 2 bases and J gave up 5 bases; unmatched junction bases: 7. From germline, CDR1 is SNHLY and CDR2 FYNNEI.

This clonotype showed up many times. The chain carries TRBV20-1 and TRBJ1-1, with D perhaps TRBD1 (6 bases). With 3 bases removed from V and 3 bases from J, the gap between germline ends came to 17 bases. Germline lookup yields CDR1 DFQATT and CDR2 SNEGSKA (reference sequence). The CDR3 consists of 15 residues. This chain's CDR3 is CSARLLGGPDTEAFF. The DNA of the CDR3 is TGCAGTGCTAGGCTGTTGGGGGGGCCCGACACTGAAGCTTTCTTT.

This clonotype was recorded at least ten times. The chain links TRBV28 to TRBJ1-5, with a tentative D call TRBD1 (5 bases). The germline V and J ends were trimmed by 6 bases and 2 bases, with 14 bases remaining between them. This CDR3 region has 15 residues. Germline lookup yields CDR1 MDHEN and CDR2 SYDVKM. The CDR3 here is CASSSRGGGNQPQHF. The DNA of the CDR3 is TGTGCCAGCAGCTCCCGTGGGGGGGGCAATCAGCCCCAGCATTTT.

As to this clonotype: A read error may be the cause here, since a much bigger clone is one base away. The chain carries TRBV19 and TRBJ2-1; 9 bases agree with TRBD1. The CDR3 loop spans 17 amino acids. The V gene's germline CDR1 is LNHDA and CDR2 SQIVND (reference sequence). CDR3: CASSIQTGGENYNGQFF. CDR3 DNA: TGTGCCAGTAGTATTCAGACAGGGGGAGAAAATTACAATGGGCAGTTCTTC.

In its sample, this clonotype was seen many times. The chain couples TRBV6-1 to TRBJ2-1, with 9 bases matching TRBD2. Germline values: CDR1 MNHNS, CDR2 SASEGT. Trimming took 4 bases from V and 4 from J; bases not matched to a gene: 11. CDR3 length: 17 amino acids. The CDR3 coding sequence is TGTGCCAGCAGTGCCTCCCCAGCGGGGGGCCCTTACAATGAGCAGTTCTTC. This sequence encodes CASSASPAGGPYNEQFF.

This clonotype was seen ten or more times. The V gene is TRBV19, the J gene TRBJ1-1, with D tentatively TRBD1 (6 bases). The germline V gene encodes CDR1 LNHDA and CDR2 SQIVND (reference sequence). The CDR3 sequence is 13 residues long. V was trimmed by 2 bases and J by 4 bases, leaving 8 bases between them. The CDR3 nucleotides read TGTGCCAGTAGTATAAGCAGGGGCACTGAAGCTTTCTTT. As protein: CASSISRGTEAFF.

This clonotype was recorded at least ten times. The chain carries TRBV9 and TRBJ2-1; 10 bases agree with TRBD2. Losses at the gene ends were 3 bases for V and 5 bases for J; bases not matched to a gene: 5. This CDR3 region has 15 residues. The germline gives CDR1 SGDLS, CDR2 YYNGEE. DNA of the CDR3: TGTGCCAGCAGCGCCACTAGCGGGGTGAACAATGAGCAGTTCTTC. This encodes CASSATSGVNNEQFF. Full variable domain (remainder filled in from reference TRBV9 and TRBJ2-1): DSGVTQTPKHLITATGQRVTLRCSPRSGDLSVYWYQQSLDQGLQFLIQYYNGEERAKGNILERFSAQQFPDLHSELNLSSLELGDSALYFCASSATSGVNNEQFFGPGTRLTVL.